This TCR beta chain emerged from a study of response to subunit inactivated influenza vaccine. One entry per CDR3 protein, called by TCRdb with MiXCR from the RT-PCR reads. The table lists 150,000 to 200,000 distinct CDR3 sequences, around 9% of them singletons. In its sample, this clonotype was seen many times. V lost 0 bases and J 4 bases, leaving 9 bases between the germline ends. The length of the CDR3 is 14 residues. Germline assignment: CDR1 KGHSH and CDR2 LQKENI. This TCR came from a man between 45 and 60 years old who received an inactivated influenza vaccine. The J gene is TRBJ1-1, the V gene TRBV18; D is uncertain. Sequences were derived from non-naive T cells sorted from PBMCs, sampled on the day of vaccination. The CDR3 DNA sequence: TGTGCCAGCTCACCACCTAATGGGCCCACTGAAGCTTTCTTT. Its translation is CASSPPNGPTEAFF.